These T cell receptor beta chains were read from a single sample in a study of sequential checkpoint blockade in melanoma. Libraries were prepared by immunoSEQ multiplex PCR; TCRdb keeps only in-frame clonotypes and omits some of them. The sample has around 15,000 clones; 85% to 95% are singletons. Sequencing was performed on CD8+ T cells sorted from blood (inferred from file names), taken from a patient given nivolumab and ipilimumab in sequence. The receptor source for this set is a human donor with melanoma. The CDR3 runs from the conserved cysteine through the conserved F or W. The D gene is left open where the match is weak.

V: TRBV10-3; length: 14; D: -; J: TRBJ1-5; CDR3: CAISTGFSNQPQHF; DNA: TGTGCCATCAGTACAGGGTTTAGCAATCAGCCCCAGCATTTT
V: TRBV28; length: 15; D: -; J: TRBJ1-5; CDR3: CASSLRVGGNQPQHF; DNA: TGTGCCAGCAGTTTGAGGGTAGGCGGCAATCAGCCCCAGCATTTT
V: TRBV2; length: 15; D: -; J: TRBJ1-2; CDR3: CASSDGQTDNYGYTF; DNA: TGTGCCAGCAGTGACGGGCAGACAGATAACTATGGCTACACCTTC
V: TRBV19; length: 15; D: TRBD2; J: TRBJ2-7; CDR3: CASSFGLAASYEQYF; DNA: TGTGCCAGTAGTTTTGGACTAGCGGCCTCCTACGAGCAGTACTTC
V: TRBV7-9; length: 15; D: TRBD1; J: TRBJ2-7; CDR3: CASRPPTGSSYEQYF; DNA: TGTGCCAGCAGACCTCCGACAGGGAGCTCCTACGAGCAGTACTTC
V: TRBV29-1; length: 13; D: -; J: TRBJ2-1; CDR3: CSATPTNYNEQFF; DNA: TGCAGCGCTACCCCTACTAATTACAATGAGCAGTTCTTC
V: TRBV4-1; length: 16; D: TRBD1; J: TRBJ1-2; CDR3: CASSHSGTGFPYGYTF; DNA: TGCGCCAGCAGCCATAGCGGGACAGGGTTTCCCTATGGCTACACCTTC
V: TRBV4-1; length: 14; D: -; J: TRBJ1-2; CDR3: CASSQLRGTAGYTF; DNA: TGCGCCAGCAGCCAGCTCCGGGGTACGGCTGGCTACACCTTC
V: TRBV6-1; length: 15; D: -; J: TRBJ2-7; CDR3: CASSVPIDSPYEQYF; DNA: TGTGCCAGCAGTGTACCAATTGACAGCCCCTACGAGCAGTACTTC
V: TRBV9; length: 15; D: -; J: TRBJ1-2; CDR3: CASSNARPPLDGYTF; DNA: TGTGCCAGCAGCAACGCACGGCCACCTCTAGATGGCTACACCTTC
V: TRBV5-4; length: 16; D: TRBD2; J: TRBJ2-7; CDR3: CASSTPTSGRSYEQYF; DNA: TGTGCCAGCAGCACCCCAACTAGCGGGAGATCCTACGAGCAGTACTTC
V: TRBV27; length: 15; D: TRBD1; J: TRBJ2-1; CDR3: CASSLSQGQGNEQFF; DNA: TGTGCCAGCAGTTTATCCCAGGGACAGGGAAATGAGCAGTTCTTC
V: TRBV9; length: 15; D: TRBD1; J: TRBJ1-1; CDR3: CASSVGQAFNTEAFF; DNA: TGTGCCAGCAGCGTCGGACAGGCCTTTAACACTGAAGCTTTCTTT
V: TRBV6-5; length: 14; D: TRBD1; J: TRBJ1-1; CDR3: CASSFQGANTEAFF; DNA: TGTGCCAGCAGTTTCCAGGGGGCTAACACTGAAGCTTTCTTT